This TCR beta chain came from a study of STAT3 mutations in large granular lymphocyte leukemia (dated 2019 in TCRdb). Describing the broader study: Canonical activating STAT3 mutations were detected in roughly half of the longitudinally sequenced T-LGLL patients. More than half of T-LGLL patients received one or more immunosuppressive therapy regimens, with hematologic response in roughly 41% of those treated. To reconstruct clonal hierarchy and dynamics, serial deep sequencing of TCRbeta CDR3 and STAT3 was performed in patients with T-cell large granular lymphocyte leukemia. From an initial cohort of around 190 LGL patients, eighteen representative T-LGLL cases were selected for longitudinal TCRbeta and STAT3 sequencing. A couple of patients with natural killer LGL leukemia were also sequenced longitudinally as controls within the study. Each patient was sequenced at an average of approximately 4 time points, ranging from 2 to 8 samplings. What the study reported, not specific to this receptor: Dominant TCR clone burden was found to exceed STAT3 mutant burden in several patients, suggesting that STAT3 mutation arose secondarily within a pre-expanded clone. Because codominant clonotypes persisted in some patients, a small but highly pathogenic clone may have been missed. In 6 of 18 patients, TCR clonotype switching occurred after therapy, and every newly emerging clone was STAT3 wild type. Because no samples were available when a clone first appeared, clonal expansion was inferred from samplings taken at other points. Linking therapy response to changes in TCR clonal burden was complicated by variable intervals between samplings and by differing treatment regimens. At least one immunodominant TCRbeta clonotype was present in every T-LGLL patient, and multiple immunodominant subclonotypes appeared in about half of the T-LGLL patients.

Comments on this clone: No cognate antigen has been identified for it. Qualities for individual bases were not recorded, and no much larger clone is one base off.

TCRbeta libraries were sequenced on an Illumina MiSeq, and an average of around 41,000 productive templates per sample was obtained. Using multiplex PCR amplification, the immunoSEQ assay generated the TCRbeta CDR3 libraries. Regarding the original processing steps: Repertoire diversity was computed as previously defined, with values near 0 indicating extremely monoclonal samples. This is the immuneACCESS table as TCRdb keeps it, with only in-frame sequences that have V and J called. A part of the clones is gone; compared with another copy, unresolved V genes explain less than half, and the rest is unexplained. From that table come the V and J calls and clone size; the DNA was used to work out D and trimming. This sample gives 10,000 or so clones in total; 60% to 85% of them show up just once. Together, the top ten hold less than 50% of the sample. The same DNA, extracted from blood mononuclear cells, served for both TCR sequencing and STAT3 sequencing.

Trimming costs V 0 bases and J 2 bases, and their ends lie 11 bases apart. CDR1 SGHRS and CDR2 YFSETQ were looked up in the germline V gene. The cysteine opens and the phenylalanine closes a CDR3 of 15 amino acids. Here the CDR3 DNA is all that survives: 45 bases in frame from base 1. Material: peripheral blood mononuclear cells. The V gene is TRBV5-1 and the J gene is TRBJ1-2; TRBD1 is a weak D gene call, 5 bases matching. This TCR came from a man between 60 and 70 years old with T-cell large granular lymphocyte leukemia. Some clones in this sample may be carry-over from other donors' samples. The age is the age at diagnosis. The DNA is as follows: TGCGCCAGCAGCTTGGGGGCGGACATCAACTATGGCTACACCTTC. It translates to CASSLGADINYGYTF. The full variable domain, completed from the reference TRBV5-1 and TRBJ1-2 proteins outside the CDR3, reads KAGVTQTPRYLIKTRGQQVTLSCSPISGHRSVSWYQQTPGQGLQFLFEYFSETQRNKGNFPGRFSGRQFSNSRSEMNVSTLELGDSALYLCASSLGADINYGYTFGSGTRLTVV.